The T cell receptor (beta chain) described here comes from a study of blood T cell repertoires in COVID-19. Study-wide context: The United States, Italy and Spain supplied acute and convalescent COVID-19 samples. T cells, B-cell-depleted T cells, or PBMCs supplied cDNA or gDNA.

As processed by the authors: The authors estimated nucleated cell counts from reference gene primer amplification. Method: immunoSEQ multiplex PCR; TCRdb's copy keeps in-frame clones and lacks some. The D gene and trimming were derived from the DNA, and the V and J assignments and clone size from that table. The sample yields a few hundred thousand clones, approximately 84% seen once. Germline CDR1 reads SGHTA; CDR2 reads FQGTGA. The CDR3 length is 12 residues. With 2 bases removed from V and 8 bases from J, the gap between germline ends came to 9 bases. The sample taken for sequencing was peripheral blood. This TCR derives from a woman aged 25 to 39 who had recovered from COVID-19. V and J are TRBV7-3 and TRBJ1-2, with a weak D call TRBD1 (5 bases). In DNA form, the CDR3 reads TGTGCCAGCAGCTTATCACCAGGGGGCTACACCTTC. This encodes CASSLSPGGYTF.